The 25 T cell receptor beta chains listed next were all sequenced from one sample in a study of cytomegalovirus exposure and HLA in healthy donors (TCRdb year 2017). Libraries came from the immunoSEQ multiplex PCR assay. For the multiplex PCR, a mixture combining 60 forward primers for TCR Vbeta segments and 13 reverse primers for TCR Jbeta segments was used. This is the immuneACCESS table as TCRdb keeps it, with only in-frame sequences that have V and J called. A part of the clones is gone; compared with another copy, unresolved V genes explain less than half, and the rest is unexplained. This sample holds 200,000 to 250,000 clones; around 83% were observed only once. The ten largest make up approximately 1.4% of the sample. The sequenced sample was PBMCs. These TCRs come from a girl under 18 in good health and CMV-seronegative.

The table lists this clone with a count of one. The chain links TRBV7-6 to TRBJ1-2, with TRBD1 as a possible D gene (5 bases). The CDR3 is 15 amino acids. Trimming cost V 4 bases and J 6 bases, with 18 bases left between them. Germline values: CDR1 SGHVS, CDR2 FNYEAQ. The CDR3 is CASSSSRGLWDGYTF. CDR3 coding DNA: TGTGCCAGCAGCTCATCTAGGGGTCTGTGGGATGGCTACACCTTC.

The rearrangement links TRBV28 to TRBJ1-2; D is undetermined. The CDR3 is 13 residues long. V gave up 9 bases and J gave up 4 bases, with 15 bases separating them. The V gene's germline CDR1 is MDHEN and CDR2 SYDVKM. This chain's CDR3 is CASRLTYFYGYTF. CDR3 nucleotide sequence: TGTGCCAGTAGACTGACCTATTTCTATGGCTACACCTTC.

This chain links TRBV28 with TRBJ1-2; unclear D gene. The CDR3 has 12 amino acids. Germline V lookup: CDR1 MDHEN, CDR2 SYDVKM. V was pared by 4 bases and J by 4 bases, with 7 bases between. In DNA, the CDR3 is TGTGCCAGCAGTTCAGTAAGCTATGGCTACACCTTC. Protein sequence: CASSSVSYGYTF.

This sequence joins TRBV28 and TRBJ2-6; D is perhaps TRBD2 (5 bases). Per germline, CDR1 MDHEN and CDR2 SYDVKM. This CDR3 contains 21 residues. V lost 3 bases to trimming and J lost 0 bases, with 24 bases between them. The CDR3 nucleotides are TGTGCCAGCAGTTTCGGCCCTCGGGATCGGAGAAAACCCTCTGGGGCCAACGTCCTGACTTTC. As protein: CASSFGPRDRRKPSGANVLTF.

J is TRBJ1-5 and V is TRBV4-2; TRBD1 aligns across 9 bases. The CDR3 contains 16 residues. Per the germline V gene, CDR1 is LGHNA and CDR2 is YNFKEQ. The V and J ends lost 2 bases and 2 bases, in that order; junction bases with no gene match: 4. Here the CDR3 DNA reads TGTGCCAGCAGCCAACTCCGGGACAGGGGCAATCAGCCCCAGCATTTT. It specifies CASSQLRDRGNQPQHF.

The chain links TRBV10-3 to TRBJ2-6, with 9 bases matching TRBD1. The CDR3 sequence is 17 residues long. The trim removed 5 bases at V and 0 bases at J, leaving 5 bases unmatched. Germline CDR1 and CDR2: ENHRY and SYGVKD. The CDR3 nucleotides read TGTGCCATCAGTAAGGGACAGGGAAGCTCTGGGGCCAACGTCCTGACTTTC. Its protein product is CAISKGQGSSGANVLTF.

The chain links TRBV27 to TRBJ1-5; D uncertain. CDR3 size: 17 residues. CDR1 and CDR2 from the germline V gene are MNHEY and SMNVEV (reference sequence). The V gene lost 10 bases and the J gene lost 2 bases, with 24 bases spanning the gap. CDR3: CATHGREGKTRNQPQHF. For the CDR3, the DNA is TGTGCCACCCACGGGCGGGAGGGAAAGACGCGCAATCAGCCCCAGCATTTT.

This chain connects TRBV27 to TRBJ2-7; the D gene is possibly TRBD1 (6 bases). V dropped 1 base and J dropped 2 bases, with 33 bases sitting between them. CDR1 MNHEY and CDR2 SMNVEV come from the germline V gene (reference sequence). CDR3 length: 22 residues. CDR3 bases: TGTGCCAGCAGTTTATTTTTCAGCAGGGGCAGGGTGGGGGCAGGGATTACCTACGAGCAGTACTTC. Its translation is CASSLFFSRGRVGAGITYEQYF.

The chain employs TRBV27 and TRBJ1-6; D unresolved. Deletions cut 3 bases from V and 8 bases from J, with 20 bases between. CDR1 is MNHEY, CDR2 SMNVEV, per germline (reference sequence). This CDR3 comprises 17 residues. CDR3 sequence (DNA): TGTGCCAGCAGTTTCAGCGCCCGCGGCGGGGTTCATTCACCCCTCCACTTT. Encoded protein: CASSFSARGGVHSPLHF.

The chain carries TRBV4-3 and TRBJ2-3, with TRBD2 matching 8 bases. V lost 0 bases to trimming and J lost 2 bases; unmatched junction nucleotides: 7. The germline V gene encodes CDR1 LGHNA and CDR2 YSLEER. The CDR3 runs to 17 residues. As DNA, the CDR3 is TGCGCCAGCAGCCAAGACTACGGGGGGGCAGACACAGATACGCAGTATTTT. The encoded protein is CASSQDYGGADTDTQYF.

The chain carries TRBV13 and TRBJ2-7, with a possible D match to TRBD1 (6 bases). The CDR3 has 15 residues. V lost 5 bases and J lost 6, with 20 bases in between. The germline CDR1 and CDR2 sequences are PRHDT and FYEKMQ (reference sequence). The CDR3 sequence is CASSRGQRPSGEQYF. The CDR3 DNA reads as TGTGCCAGCAGCCGTGGACAGAGACCAAGCGGCGAGCAGTACTTC.

This chain uses TRBV2 with TRBJ2-7, with D perhaps TRBD1 (5 bases). There are 10 residues in the CDR3. Trimming left V 10 bases short and J 13 bases short, with 17 bases between. Germline assignment: CDR1 SNHLY and CDR2 FYNNEI. The CDR3: CATQGGKGYF. The CDR3 DNA follows: TGTGCCACCCAGGGCGGTAAAGGTTACTTC. Full variable domain (outside the CDR3, taken from reference TRBV2 and TRBJ2-7): EPEVTQTPSHQVTQMGQEVILRCVPISNHLYFYWYRQILGQKVEFLVSFYNNEISEKSEIFDDQFSVERPDGSNFTLKIRSTKLEDSAMYFCATQGGKGYFGPGTRLTVT.

This rearrangement joins TRBV6-4 to TRBJ2-1, with TRBD2 identical over 12 bases. This CDR3 is built from 15 residues. The germline gives CDR1 MRHNA, CDR2 SNTAGT. V lost 6 bases, J lost 4 bases, and 4 bases stayed unmatched. The CDR3 spells CASSLAGGIYNEQFF. CDR3 coding DNA: TGTGCCAGCAGCCTAGCGGGGGGGATATACAATGAGCAGTTCTTC.

The chain carries TRBV4-2 and TRBJ2-1; 7 bases align to TRBD2. Germline CDR1 is LGHNA and CDR2 is YNFKEQ. V dropped 4 bases and J dropped 7; count of bases not matched to a gene: 22. The CDR3 runs 19 residues. DNA of the CDR3: TGTGCCAGCAGCCTCAGACTAGCCAGCGGGATGATGGCTCAAAATGAGCAGTTCTTC. Translated: CASSLRLASGMMAQNEQFF.

A note on this clone: Different DNA sequences within this sample yield the same CDR3. This chain connects TRBV5-1 to TRBJ1-1; 7 nucleotides align to TRBD1. The CDR3 length is 18 residues. J gave up 2 bases and V 1 base, and 14 bases lay outside the gene matches. The germline V gene encodes CDR1 SGHRS and CDR2 YFSETQ. The CDR3 DNA sequence: TGCGCCAGCAGCTTGCCCAGGGGGAACCTTGTCCTAAACACTGAAGCTTTCTTT. Amino acids: CASSLPRGNLVLNTEAFF.

This clone appeared a few times. Here the CDR3 reads CASSASLDSEAFF. The CDR3 region has the DNA TGTGCCAGCAGCGCCTCTCTAGACAGTGAAGCTTTCTTT. The V call is TRBV9, the J call TRBJ1-1, with D maybe TRBD1 (5 bases). Germline V gene data show CDR1 as SGDLS and CDR2 as YYNGEE. The CDR3 loop spans 13 amino acids. Trimming removed 3 bases at V and 7 bases at J, with 13 bases between.

The rearrangement links TRBV7-9 to TRBJ2-1; the match to TRBD1 covers 9 bases. The V gene's germline CDR1 is SEHNR and CDR2 FQNEAQ (reference sequence). J was trimmed by 0 bases and V by 5 bases; bases with no gene match: 2. The CDR3 has 15 residues. The CDR3 DNA is TGTGCCAGCAGCCGGGACAGGGCCTCCTACAATGAGCAGTTCTTC. Amino acid sequence: CASSRDRASYNEQFF. Complete variable domain (other parts from reference TRBV7-9 and TRBJ2-1): DTGVSQNPRHKITKRGQNVTFRCDPISEHNRLYWYRQTLGQGPEFLTYFQNEAQLEKSRLLSDRFSAERPKGSFSTLEIQRTEQGDSAMYLCASSRDRASYNEQFFGPGTRLTVL.

About this clone: Other nucleotide sequences from this sample produce the same CDR3. The chain combines TRBV5-1 with TRBJ1-2, with D unresolved. The V end lost 0 bases, the J end lost 2 bases, and 8 bases lay between the germline ends. CDR1 is SGHRS and CDR2 is YFSETQ in the germline V gene. The CDR3 extends over 14 amino acids. The DNA for the CDR3 is TGCGCCAGCAGCTTGGGGGCCGAAAACTATGGCTACACCTTC. It encodes CASSLGAENYGYTF.

This clone was counted a single time. J is TRBJ2-1 and V is TRBV28, with a possible D match to TRBD2 (6 bases). Trimming removed 2 bases from V and 8 bases from J, with 19 bases in between. The germline V gene encodes CDR1 MDHEN and CDR2 SYDVKM. The CDR3 runs 16 residues. This CDR3 reads CASSLTGSGRGDEQFF. As DNA, the CDR3 is TGTGCCAGCAGTTTAACGGGGTCCGGGAGAGGAGATGAGCAGTTCTTC.

J is TRBJ1-4 and V is TRBV25-1; D perhaps matches TRBD1 (6 bases). Trimming left V 4 bases short and J 8 bases short, with 14 bases between. The CDR3 has 14 amino acids. Germline V gene lookup returns CDR1 MGHDK and CDR2 SYGVNS. The DNA of the CDR3 is TGTGCCAGCAGTGGAGCAGGGGTCGTCGAAAAACTGTTTTTT. This sequence encodes CASSGAGVVEKLFF.

The chain carries TRBV19 and TRBJ2-7; the match to TRBD1 covers 11 bases. The CDR3 has 17 amino acids. Unmatched junction bases numbered 4, after V lost 0 bases and J lost 0 bases. Germline-derived CDR1 and CDR2 are LNHDA and SQIVND (reference sequence). The CDR3 is CASSIDLGQGDSYEQYF. The CDR3 DNA sequence: TGTGCCAGTAGTATAGATCTGGGACAGGGGGACTCCTACGAGCAGTACTTC.

A note on this clone: Sequence at one end of the junction differs from germline and may be a read error. The rearrangement joins TRBV6-1 to TRBJ2-4, with 13 bases fitting TRBD2. The CDR3 runs 19 residues. The germline V gene encodes CDR1 MNHNS and CDR2 SASEGT. The CDR3 protein is CASSKAGTSGDRAKNIQYF. In DNA, the CDR3 is TGTGCCAGCAGTAAAGCCGGGACTAGCGGGGACCGAGCCAAAAACATTCAGTACTTC.

For this clone: Other DNA sequences of this sample code for an identical CDR3. The chain joins TRBV4-2 to TRBJ1-2, with 8 bases identical to TRBD1. The germline V gene has CDR1 LGHNA and CDR2 YNFKEQ. CDR3 size: 15 residues. V lost 0 bases to trimming and J lost 6 bases; unmatched junction nucleotides: 6. This CDR3 reads CASSQDPGGGNGYTF. The CDR3 DNA reads TGTGCCAGCAGCCAAGATCCAGGGGGCGGTAATGGCTACACCTTC.

The V call is TRBV7-8, the J call TRBJ2-1, with 13 positions matching TRBD2. Trimming cost V 3 bases and J 9 bases; bases outside gene matches: 11. The germline gives CDR1 SGHVS, CDR2 FQNEAQ. CDR3 length: 17 amino acids. For the CDR3, the DNA is TGTGCCAGCAGCTTTCTTCCTACTAGCGGGGGGGCCGTTGAGCAGTTCTTC. It is translated as CASSFLPTSGGAVEQFF.

The chain is built from TRBV30 and TRBJ1-2; D possibly corresponds to TRBD1 (5 bases). The CDR3 covers 13 residues. Germline CDR1 is GTSNPN and CDR2 is SVGIG (reference sequence). V was shortened by 0 bases and J by 3 bases, with 8 bases between the two germline ends. CDR3 sequence reads: CAWSVSTDYGYTF. In DNA, the CDR3 is TGTGCCTGGAGTGTATCGACAGACTATGGCTACACCTTC.